These 12 T cell receptor beta chains came from one sample sequenced in a study of OX40 agonist ivuxolimab in advanced cancers. The protocol was immunoSEQ multiplex PCR, while the TCRdb copy is restricted to in-frame clones and leaves out a portion. The table has under 75,000 clones, 85% to 90% seen once. The sequenced sample was CD4+ or CD8+ T cells sorted from blood, obtained in a trial of the OX40 agonist ivuxolimab. Every receptor here comes from an adult with an advanced solid tumor such as melanoma, head and neck, liver or kidney cancer.

This chain connects TRBV18 to TRBJ2-7; TRBD2 agrees at 14 bases. The CDR3 sequence is 15 residues long. Trimming cost V 3 bases and J 3 bases; bases outside gene matches: 1. Germline CDR1 reads KGHSH; CDR2 reads LQKENI. The CDR3 coding sequence is TGTGCCAGCTCACCCGGGACTAGCGGGGGCTACGAGCAGTACTTC. Translating gives CASSPGTSGGYEQYF.

The chain is built from TRBV7-2 and TRBJ1-5; 7 positions match TRBD1. Germline V gene sequence: CDR1 SGHTA, CDR2 FQGNSA. The junction had 7 bases not matched to a gene; V was cut back by 4 bases and J by 4 bases. The CDR3 is 15 amino acids. The CDR3 DNA follows: TGTGCCAGCAGCTCCGGACAGGATCGGAATCAGCCCCAGCATTTT. It specifies CASSSGQDRNQPQHF.

The J gene is TRBJ2-5, the V gene TRBV9; 9 nucleotides align to TRBD1. The J segment lost 5 bases and the V segment lost 4 bases, leaving 9 bases of the junction unmatched. The CDR3 length is 15 residues. CDR1 is SGDLS and CDR2 is YYNGEE in the germline V gene. CDR3 DNA sequence: TGTGCCAGCAGCCCCCTACAGGGGGCGCGTGAGACCCAGTACTTC. It yields the protein CASSPLQGARETQYF. Using reference TRBV9 and TRBJ2-5 for the parts outside the CDR3, the full variable domain is DSGVTQTPKHLITATGQRVTLRCSPRSGDLSVYWYQQSLDQGLQFLIQYYNGEERAKGNILERFSAQQFPDLHSELNLSSLELGDSALYFCASSPLQGARETQYFGPGTRLLVL.

The chain is built from TRBV6-5 and TRBJ2-1; possible D gene TRBD1, 5 bases. The CDR3 is made up of 13 amino acids. Germline CDR1 MNHEY, CDR2 SVGAGI. Trimming took off 6 bases at V and 7 bases at J, with 13 bases between the two ends. CDR3 region: CASRAPQANEQFF. CDR3 sequence (DNA): TGTGCCAGCAGGGCCCCACAGGCAAATGAGCAGTTCTTC.

The chain joins TRBV5-1 to TRBJ2-7, with 7 bases identical to TRBD1. CDR1 is SGHRS, CDR2 YFSETQ, per germline. The V gene end was trimmed by 2 bases and the J gene end by 2 bases; junction bases not matched to a gene: 7. The CDR3 is made up of 15 amino acids. The CDR3 DNA reads TGCGCCAGCAGCTTACAGGGTAGGGGGCCCTACGAGCAGTACTTC. Translated, it gives CASSLQGRGPYEQYF.

Regarding this clone: At one boundary the junction diverges from the germline segment, which might be a read error. The chain couples TRBV6-1 to TRBJ2-1; 12 bases fit TRBD2. CDR1 and CDR2 (germline): MNHNS, SASEGT. The CDR3 totals 13 residues. The CDR3: CASSRTSGALSIF. CDR3 DNA: TGTGCCAGCAGCCGGACTAGCGGGGCCCTCTCGATCTTC.

V usage is TRBV10-3 and J usage is TRBJ2-7, with 9 bases matching TRBD2. V was clipped by 6 bases and J by 0 bases; unmatched bases: 3. Germline-derived CDR1 and CDR2 are ENHRY and SYGVKD. The CDR3 totals 14 residues. The CDR3, as DNA: TGTGCCATCAGCGGTAGCGGGAGCTCCTACGAGCAGTACTTC. It specifies CAISGSGSSYEQYF.

This clone was recorded a few times. The chain uses TRBV21-1 and TRBJ1-2. TRBV21-1 represents a pseudogene. CDR3 length equals 13 residues. The CDR3 is CASTTAFNYGYTF. The CDR3 nucleotides are TGTGCCAGCACCACCGCTTTTAACTATGGCTACACCTTC.

This clone showed up just once. The rearrangement uses TRBV5-8 and TRBJ1-4, with 7 bases identical to TRBD1. CDR1 is SGHTS, CDR2 YDEGEE, per germline. This CDR3 has 15 amino acids. The V segment lost 4 bases and the J segment 2 bases; nucleotides outside the gene matches: 5. CDR3 bases: TGTGCCAGCAGCCTGGGGGACAGTACTAATGAAAAACTGTTTTTT. As protein: CASSLGDSTNEKLFF.

This clone was recorded once. The chain has TRBV10-3 and TRBJ2-1, with 8 positions matching TRBD2. V lost 6 bases, J lost 7 bases, and 8 bases stayed unmatched. Germline V gene sequence: CDR1 ENHRY, CDR2 SYGVKD. This CDR3 region has 14 residues. The CDR3 DNA follows: TGTGCCATCAGACCGCCGGGGGGGTTAAATGAGCAGTTCTTC. It encodes CAIRPPGGLNEQFF.

The chain employs TRBV18 and TRBJ2-2; D is uncertain. Deletions cut 4 bases from V and 1 base from J, with 4 bases between. The germline V gene encodes CDR1 KGHSH and CDR2 LQKENI. The CDR3 loop spans 13 amino acids. CDR3 bases: TGTGCCAGCTCACGAGAGAACACCGGGGAGCTGTTTTTT. It encodes CASSRENTGELFF.

DNA for the CDR3: TGTGCCAGCAGCTTAGCAGGGGCTCGTGAAAAACTGTTTTTT. Translating gives CASSLAGAREKLFF. V usage is TRBV11-2 and J usage is TRBJ1-4, with a tentative D call TRBD1 (6 bases). Germline V gene sequence: CDR1 SGHAT, CDR2 FQNNGV. CDR3 length equals 14 residues. With 1 base removed from V and 7 bases from J, the gap between germline ends came to 10 bases.